Sequencing of this T cell receptor (beta chain) was carried out in a study of tumor-infiltrating lymphocytes in oesophageal squamous cell carcinoma. CDR1 is SGHVS and CDR2 is FQNEAQ in the germline V gene. The CDR3 contains 14 residues. In TCRdb, the PCR reads were re-called with MiXCR into one record per CDR3 protein. Here the sample spans about 12,000 distinct CDR3 sequences, 50% to 65% being singletons. The specimen was esophageal tumor tissue. This chain joins TRBV7-8 and TRBJ2-7, with D maybe TRBD1 (5 bases). The DNA end is a closer match to TRBJ1-2, so the J assignment may be wrong. The receptor's source is a female donor with esophageal squamous cell carcinoma. The CDR3 DNA reads TGTGCCAGCAGCTTAGGGGACGGGAACTATGGCTACACCTTC. It yields the protein CASSLGDGNYGYTF.